This is a list of T cell receptor beta chains from one sample in a study of shared clonotypes between healthy human individuals. Assay used: immunoSEQ multiplex PCR; TCRdb lists only in-frame clones, some missing. The sample shows 450,000 to 600,000 clones, 60% to 85% of them seen only once. Sequencing used PBMCs. These receptors were taken from a woman aged 40 to 50 in good health. Some clones in this sample may be carry-over from other donors' samples. CDR3s include the opening cysteine and the closing phenylalanine or tryptophan. Fields, in order: V gene, D gene, J gene, clone size, CDR3 protein, CDR3 DNA. D genes are given only for firm matches. Only part of the rows carry a size: once, few, many, or a class if the clone is expanded.

V: TRBV20-1; D: -; J: TRBJ1-2; size: -; CDR3: CSASWGGYTF; DNA: TGCAGTGCTAGTTGGGGTGGCTACACCTTC
V: TRBV5-6; D: TRBD1; J: TRBJ1-1; size: few; CDR3: CASSLDPRGDTEAFF; DNA: TGTGCCAGCAGCTTGGACCCCAGGGGGGACACTGAAGCTTTCTTT
V: TRBV6-5; D: TRBD2; J: TRBJ2-7; size: -; CDR3: CASSRTSGSVEQYF; DNA: TGTGCCAGCAGCCGGACTAGCGGGAGCGTCGAGCAGTACTTC
V: TRBV11-2; D: TRBD1; J: TRBJ2-7; size: many; CDR3: CASSFRTGQDEQYF; DNA: TGTGCCAGCAGCTTTCGGACAGGGCAGGACGAGCAGTACTTC
V: TRBV7-2; D: -; J: TRBJ1-1; size: few; CDR3: CASSTRMNTEAFF; DNA: TGTGCCAGCAGCACCCGCATGAACACTGAAGCTTTCTTT
V: TRBV9; D: -; J: TRBJ2-1; size: -; CDR3: CASSVAQAGSYNEQFF; DNA: TGTGCCAGCAGCGTAGCTCAAGCGGGCTCCTACAATGAGCAGTTCTTC
V: TRBV19; D: -; J: TRBJ1-5; size: -; CDR3: CASSIEAQRRQPQHF; DNA: TGTGCCAGTAGTATTGAGGCCCAACGGCGTCAGCCCCAGCATTTT
V: TRBV5-1; D: -; J: TRBJ1-1; size: -; CDR3: CASSLGAGYTEAFF; DNA: TGCGCCAGCAGCTTGGGGGCAGGGTACACTGAAGCTTTCTTT
V: TRBV6-5; D: -; J: TRBJ2-7; size: -; CDR3: CTSSSTPHEQYF; DNA: TGTACCAGCAGTTCGACCCCCCACGAGCAGTACTTC
V: TRBV29-1; D: -; J: TRBJ1-1; size: -; CDR3: CSVGGRGTEAFF; DNA: TGCAGCGTTGGAGGTCGGGGGACTGAAGCTTTCTTT
V: TRBV7-3; D: -; J: TRBJ2-2; size: -; CDR3: CASSPNLGARGAGELFF; DNA: TGTGCCAGCAGCCCAAACCTGGGGGCCAGGGGAGCCGGGGAGCTGTTTTTT